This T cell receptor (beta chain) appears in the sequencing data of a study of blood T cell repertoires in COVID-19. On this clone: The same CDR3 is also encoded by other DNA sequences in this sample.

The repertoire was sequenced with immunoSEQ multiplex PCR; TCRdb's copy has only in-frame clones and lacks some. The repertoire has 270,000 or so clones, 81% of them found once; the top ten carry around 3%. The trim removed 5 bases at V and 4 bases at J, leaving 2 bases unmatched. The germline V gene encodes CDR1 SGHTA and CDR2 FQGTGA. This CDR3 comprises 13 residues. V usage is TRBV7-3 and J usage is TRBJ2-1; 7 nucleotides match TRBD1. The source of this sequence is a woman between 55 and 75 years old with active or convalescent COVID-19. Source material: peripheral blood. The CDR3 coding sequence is TGTGCCAGCAGCAGGGACAGTTACAATGAGCAGTTCTTC. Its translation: CASSRDSYNEQFF.